This paragraph covers one TCR beta chain sequence. This sample stems from a study of control samples from healthy donors and cancer patients. With 5 bases removed from V and 6 bases from J, the gap between germline ends came to 14 bases. This CDR3 spans 14 amino acids. CDR1 is SGDLS and CDR2 is YYNGEE in the germline V gene. Clones were read by immunoSEQ multiplex PCR, and TCRdb kept only the in-frame ones, dropping some. The sample includes 130,000 or so clones, around 94% seen only once; the top ten take around 13%. The gene calls are TRBV9 and TRBJ2-2; weak D call: TRBD1 (6 bases). The sequence came from a man aged 35-49 years in good health. Source material: blood. The CDR3 DNA sequence: TGTGCCAGCAGTGACACAGGGACCCCCGGGGAGCTGTTTTTT. This gives the protein CASSDTGTPGELFF. The full variable domain, rest sourced from reference TRBV9 and TRBJ2-2, is DSGVTQTPKHLITATGQRVTLRCSPRSGDLSVYWYQQSLDQGLQFLIQYYNGEERAKGNILERFSAQQFPDLHSELNLSSLELGDSALYFCASSDTGTPGELFFGEGSRLTVL.